The T cell receptor (beta chain) described here comes from a study of control samples from healthy donors and cancer patients. This clone appeared once. Trimming removed 6 bases from V and 1 base from J, with 17 bases in between. The CDR3 is 15 residues long. Per the germline V gene, CDR1 is SGHRS and CDR2 is YFSETQ. Some clones are missing from TCRdb's copy, which holds only in-frame ones; the method was immunoSEQ multiplex PCR. The sample has around 110,000 clones; 75% to 90% are singletons. This chain uses TRBV5-1 with TRBJ2-7; D call uncertain. Material: PBMCs. The origin of this receptor is a woman aged 50 to 60 with colorectal cancer. In DNA, the CDR3 is TGCGCCAGCACCCCCCCAGGAGCCCTATCCTACGAGCAGTACTTC. This translates into CASTPPGALSYEQYF.